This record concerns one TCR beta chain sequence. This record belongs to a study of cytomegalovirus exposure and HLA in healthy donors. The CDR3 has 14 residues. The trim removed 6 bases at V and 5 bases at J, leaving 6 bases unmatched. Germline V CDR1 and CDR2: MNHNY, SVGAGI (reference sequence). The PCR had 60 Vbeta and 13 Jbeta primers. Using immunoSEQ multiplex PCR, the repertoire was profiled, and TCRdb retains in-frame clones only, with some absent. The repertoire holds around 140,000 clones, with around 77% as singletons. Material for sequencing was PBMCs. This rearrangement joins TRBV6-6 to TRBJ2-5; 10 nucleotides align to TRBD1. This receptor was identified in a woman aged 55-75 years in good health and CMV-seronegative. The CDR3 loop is CASSPGQGRETQYF. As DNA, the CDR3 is TGTGCCAGCAGCCCGGGACAGGGGAGGGAGACCCAGTACTTC.